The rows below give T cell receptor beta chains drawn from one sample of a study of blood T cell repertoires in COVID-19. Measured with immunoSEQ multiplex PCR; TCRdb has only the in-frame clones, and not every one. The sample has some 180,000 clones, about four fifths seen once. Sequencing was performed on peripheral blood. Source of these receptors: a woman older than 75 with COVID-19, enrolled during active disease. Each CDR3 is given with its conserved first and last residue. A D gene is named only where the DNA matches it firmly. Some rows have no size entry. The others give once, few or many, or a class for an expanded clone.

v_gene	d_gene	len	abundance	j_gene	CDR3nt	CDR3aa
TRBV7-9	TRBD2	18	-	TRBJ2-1	TGTGCCAGCAGCTCGACTAGCGGGAGAGGTGGTTACTACAATGAGCAGTTCTTC	CASSSTSGRGGYYNEQFF
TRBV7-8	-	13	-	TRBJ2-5	TGTGCCAGCAGCCCCGGGAGACAAGAGACCCAGTACTTC	CASSPGRQETQYF
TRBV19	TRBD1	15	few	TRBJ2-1	TGTGCCAGTAGTATACAAGGGGGCGCCTACAATGAGCAGTTCTTC	CASSIQGGAYNEQFF
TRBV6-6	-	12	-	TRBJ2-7	TGTGCCAGCAGTTACGGTACCGGGGAGCAGTACTTC	CASSYGTGEQYF
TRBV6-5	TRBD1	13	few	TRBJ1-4	TGTGCCAGCCGGGACAGGGGAGGAGAAAAACTGTTTTTT	CASRDRGGEKLFF
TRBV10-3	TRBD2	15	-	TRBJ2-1	TGTGCCATCAGTGTGACTAGCGGGAGGGCGCGTGAGCAGTTCTTC	CAISVTSGRAREQFF
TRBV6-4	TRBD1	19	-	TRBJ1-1	TGTGCCAGCAGTGACTCGACAGTGAGGGGGCCCGACCGAAGAACTGAAGCTTTCTTT	CASSDSTVRGPDRRTEAFF
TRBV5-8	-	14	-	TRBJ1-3	TGTGCCAGCAGCTTGCGCAGCTCTGGAAACACCATATATTTT	CASSLRSSGNTIYF
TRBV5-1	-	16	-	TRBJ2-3	TGCGCCAGCAGCTTGAATGGAGCCAGGGGCTACGATACGCAGTATTTT	CASSLNGARGYDTQYF
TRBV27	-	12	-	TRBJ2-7	TGTGCCAGCTCCGCCGGGACCTACGAGCAGTACTTC	CASSAGTYEQYF
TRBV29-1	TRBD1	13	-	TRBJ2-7	TGCAGCGTTGAGGGACAGGGGGGGTACGAGCAGTACTTC	CSVEGQGGYEQYF
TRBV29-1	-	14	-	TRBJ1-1	TGCAGCGTTGAAGGGGGGGGAAACCAATTGAGGGCTTTCTTT	CSVEGGGNQLRAFF
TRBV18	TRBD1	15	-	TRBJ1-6	TGTGCCAGCTCACGGGGACAGGGTAATCCCTCACCCCTCCACTTT	CASSRGQGNPSPLHF
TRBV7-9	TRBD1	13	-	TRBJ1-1	TGTGCCAGCAGCTCCCAGGGGGGCACTGAAGCTTTCTTT	CASSSQGGTEAFF
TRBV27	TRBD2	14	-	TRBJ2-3	TGTGCCACCCATATAGCGGGAGGGCCAGATACGCAGTATTTT	CATHIAGGPDTQYF
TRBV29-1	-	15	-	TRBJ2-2	TGCAGCGTTGAAGGTGGGCAGGGCACCTTCGGGGAGCTGTTTTTT	CSVEGGQGTFGELFF
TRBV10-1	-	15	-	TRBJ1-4	TGCGCCAGCAGTACCCCGGGGAGGGGTTACGAAAAACTGTTTTTT	CASSTPGRGYEKLFF
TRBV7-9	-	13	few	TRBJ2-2	TGTGCCAGTGGACAGCGGAACACCGGGGAGCTGTTTTTT	CASGQRNTGELFF
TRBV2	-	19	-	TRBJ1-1	TGTGCCAGCACTAGAAGGGGTAGCCCGCCGAACTCCTTGAACACTGAAGCTTTCTTT	CASTRRGSPPNSLNTEAFF
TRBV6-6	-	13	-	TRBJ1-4	TGTGCCAGCAGTTACGGAAACAGGGCCATGCTGTTTTTT	CASSYGNRAMLFF
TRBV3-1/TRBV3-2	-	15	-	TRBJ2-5	TGTGCCAGCAGCTTGGGAGGTGGTCGGGTCGAGTCCCAGTACTTC	CASSLGGGRVESQYF
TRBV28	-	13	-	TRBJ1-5	TGTGCCAGCAGGGACAGCCTCAATCAGCCCCAGCATTTT	CASRDSLNQPQHF
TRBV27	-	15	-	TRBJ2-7	TGTGCCAGCAGGGACCGGACAGCTTTCTCCTACGAGCAGTACTTC	CASRDRTAFSYEQYF
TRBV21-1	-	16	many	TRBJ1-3	TGTGCCAGCAGCAAAGGGAGAGGGGGCGGTGGAAACACCATATATTTT	CASSKGRGGGGNTIYF
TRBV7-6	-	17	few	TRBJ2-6	TGTGCCAGCAGCTTAGCAGGGGCTAACTCTGGGGCCAACGTCCTGACTTTC	CASSLAGANSGANVLTF
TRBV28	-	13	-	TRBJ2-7	TGTGCCAGCAGCCTAGTGTTCTCCTACGAGCAGTACTTC	CASSLVFSYEQYF
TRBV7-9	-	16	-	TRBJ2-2	TGTGCCAGCAGCCCCGCCCGAGCGGCATACACCGGGGAGCTGTTTTTT	CASSPARAAYTGELFF
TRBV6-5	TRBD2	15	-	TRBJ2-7	TGTGCCAGCAGGCCTCGGGGACTACCCTCCTACGAGCAGTACTTC	CASRPRGLPSYEQYF
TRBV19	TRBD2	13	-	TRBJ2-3	TGTGCCAGTAGGCAGGGAGGGACAGATACGCAGTATTTT	CASRQGGTDTQYF
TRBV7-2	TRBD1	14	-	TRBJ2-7	TGTGCCAGCAGTAGGGACAGGGGGCTCTACGAGCAGTACTTC	CASSRDRGLYEQYF
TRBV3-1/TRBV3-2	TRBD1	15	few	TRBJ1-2	TGTGCCAGCAGCCCGACCACAGGGGGTGGCTATGGCTACACCTTC	CASSPTTGGGYGYTF
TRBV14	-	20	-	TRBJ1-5	TGTGCCAGCAGCCAAGATCTTGGGGGGGGGCGGAACTATAGCAATCAGCCCCAGCATTTT	CASSQDLGGGRNYSNQPQHF
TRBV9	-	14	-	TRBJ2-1	TGTGCCAGCAGCGTAGGAGGACAGTTTGATGAGCAGTTCTTC	CASSVGGQFDEQFF
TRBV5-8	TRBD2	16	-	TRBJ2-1	TGTGCCAGCAGCTGGGGCCCCGGGACTAGCTACAATGAGCAGTTCTTC	CASSWGPGTSYNEQFF
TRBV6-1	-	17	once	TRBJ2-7	TGTGCCAGCAGTGAAATAGATGGGGGCAGGGGTCGGTCCGAGCAGTACTTC	CASSEIDGGRGRSEQYF
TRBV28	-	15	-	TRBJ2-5	TGTGCCAGCAGAACCGCGGGCGGTTACCAAGAGACCCAGTACTTC	CASRTAGGYQETQYF
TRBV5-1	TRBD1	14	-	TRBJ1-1	TGCGCCAGCAGCTTGGCTTCAGAGACAGGGAAGATTTTCTTT	CASSLASETGKIFF
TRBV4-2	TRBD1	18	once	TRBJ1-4	TGTGCCAGCAGCCAAGGACAGGGATTGATCGCCACTAATGAAAAACTGTTTTTT	CASSQGQGLIATNEKLFF
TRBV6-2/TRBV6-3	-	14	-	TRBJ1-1	TGTGCCAGCAGTTACGAGGGGGAGTACACTGAAGCTTTCTTT	CASSYEGEYTEAFF
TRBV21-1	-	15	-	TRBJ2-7	TGTGCCAGCAGCTCGAAAACTAGCGGCTCCTACGAGCAGTACTTC	CASSSKTSGSYEQYF
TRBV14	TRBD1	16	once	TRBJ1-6	TGTGCCAGCAGCGTACGCGCGGGACAGGGTAATTCACCCCTCCACTTT	CASSVRAGQGNSPLHF